These 13 T cell receptor beta chains were all obtained from the same sample, sequenced in a study of immune evolution from preneoplasia to lung adenocarcinoma. Sequencing was performed with immunoSEQ multiplex PCR; in TCRdb, only in-frame clones are kept and a portion is missing. The sample lists approximately 14,000 clones, roughly 86% seen once, with approximately 3% in the top ten. What was sequenced was FFPE minimally invasive lung adenocarcinoma tissue. These receptors originate from a person aged 55-80 years with lung adenocarcinoma.

The V gene is TRBV27, the J gene TRBJ1-4; no firm D call. V shed 6 bases and J shed 1 base, with 12 bases lying between them. CDR1 and CDR2 from the germline V gene are MNHEY and SMNVEV (reference sequence). The CDR3 contains 15 residues. CDR3 coding DNA: TGTGCCAGCAGGGCTCAACCCTTAACTAATGAAAAACTGTTTTTT. It translates to CASRAQPLTNEKLFF.

This rearrangement joins TRBV6-6 to TRBJ2-4, with 8 nucleotides matching TRBD1. CDR1 is MNHNY, CDR2 SVGAGI, per germline (reference sequence). V trimming: 7 bases; J trimming: 10 bases; junction bases outside the gene matches: 9. CDR3 length: 13 residues. CDR3 in amino acids: CASMSPGQVIQYF. CDR3 bases: TGTGCCAGCATGTCCCCGGGACAGGTTATTCAGTACTTC.

The chain joins TRBV23-1 to TRBJ2-5; 7 bases match TRBD2. Being an ORF, TRBV23-1 has a function that is uncertain. The CDR3 spans 15 residues. V was clipped by 0 bases and J by 0 bases; unmatched bases: 1. CDR3 DNA: TGCGCCAGCAGTCAATCTGGGGGGGACCAAGAGACCCAGTACTTC. Residues: CASSQSGGDQETQYF.

The chain uses TRBV5-1 and TRBJ1-4, with TRBD1 matching over 7 bases. V gave up 3 bases and J gave up 8 bases; unmatched junction bases: 4. CDR3 size: 13 residues. CDR1 and CDR2 (germline): SGHRS, YFSETQ. CDR3 protein: CASSWNRGEKLFF. CDR3 in DNA: TGCGCCAGCAGCTGGAACAGGGGCGAAAAACTGTTTTTT.

The chain combines TRBV7-9 with TRBJ1-2; 9 nucleotides agree with TRBD1. This CDR3 has 16 residues. V was clipped by 3 bases and J by 4 bases; unmatched bases: 9. The germline gives CDR1 SEHNR, CDR2 FQNEAQ (reference sequence). The CDR3 DNA follows: TGTGCCAGCAGCTTCCTACAGGGGGCTTTGGGCTATGGCTACACCTTC. Amino acids: CASSFLQGALGYGYTF.

This chain uses TRBV7-2 with TRBJ2-1, with D possibly called TRBD1 or TRBD2 (5 bases each). CDR3 length: 12 amino acids. The germline V gene has CDR1 SGHTA and CDR2 FQGNSA. The V end was cut by 3 bases, the J end by 15 bases, with 15 bases between. This CDR3 reads CASSLGRKQVFF. The DNA of the CDR3 is TGTGCCAGCAGCTTGGGACGGAAACAGGTGTTCTTC.

The chain uses TRBV7-2 and TRBJ1-2, with 8 bases lining up with TRBD1. V lost 8 bases and J lost 4; bases outside the gene matches: 9. CDR3 length equals 14 residues. In germline, CDR1 is SGHTA, CDR2 FQGNSA. The CDR3 is CASAPGQGAYGYTF. CDR3 sequence (DNA): TGTGCCAGCGCCCCAGGGCAGGGGGCCTATGGCTACACCTTC.

The CDR3 loop is CASSLGQGAKQPQHF. In nucleotides, the CDR3 is TGCGCCAGCAGCCTAGGACAGGGGGCCAAACAGCCCCAGCATTTT. The chain combines TRBV4-1 with TRBJ1-5; 11 bases fit TRBD1. V gave up 4 bases and J gave up 7 bases; unmatched junction bases: 6. The CDR3 is made up of 15 amino acids. Germline V gene sequence: CDR1 MGHRA, CDR2 YSYEKL.

The rearrangement joins TRBV21-1 to TRBJ2-7; TRBD1, the table's D call, was not compared with the DNA. TRBV21-1 is a pseudogene. This CDR3 spans 15 amino acids. The CDR3, as DNA: TGTGCCAGCAGCAAAAACCGACAGGGGGTCTACGAGCAGTACTTC. It codes for CASSKNRQGVYEQYF.

The genes are TRBV23-1 and TRBJ1-5; D might be TRBD1 (5 bases). Being an ORF, TRBV23-1 has a function that is uncertain. V was trimmed by 11 bases and J by 3 bases, leaving 20 bases between them. The CDR3 runs to 15 residues. The CDR3 protein is CARMARGPYNQPQHF. The CDR3 DNA reads TGCGCCCGCATGGCAAGGGGCCCATACAATCAGCCCCAGCATTTT.

This clone was observed once. The chain combines TRBV4-2 with TRBJ1-6, with 11 bases aligning to TRBD1. V dropped 3 bases and J dropped 7; count of bases not matched to a gene: 5. This CDR3 region has 16 residues. The germline V gene encodes CDR1 LGHNA and CDR2 YNFKEQ. The CDR3 DNA sequence: TGTGCCAGCAGCCAGTCCGGGACAGGGGGAAATTCACCCCTCCACTTT. Protein product: CASSQSGTGGNSPLHF.

The chain couples TRBV18 to TRBJ2-3, with D perhaps TRBD2 (5 bases). Trimming pared 0 bases from V and 1 base from J, leaving 11 bases between. Germline CDR1 and CDR2: KGHSH and LQKENI. The CDR3 consists of 16 residues. The CDR3 DNA sequence: TGTGCCAGCTCACCACCGTCGCGGGCTGGCACAGATACGCAGTATTTT. The encoded protein is CASSPPSRAGTDTQYF.

The genes are TRBV11-2 and TRBJ2-2, with a tentative D call TRBD1 (5 bases). The V end lost 1 base, the J end lost 7 bases, and 7 bases lay between the germline ends. The CDR3 sequence is 13 residues long. Germline V CDR1 and CDR2: SGHAT, FQNNGV. CDR3: CASSLGGYGELFF. CDR3 nucleotides: TGTGCCAGCAGCTTAGGGGGCTACGGGGAGCTGTTTTTT.